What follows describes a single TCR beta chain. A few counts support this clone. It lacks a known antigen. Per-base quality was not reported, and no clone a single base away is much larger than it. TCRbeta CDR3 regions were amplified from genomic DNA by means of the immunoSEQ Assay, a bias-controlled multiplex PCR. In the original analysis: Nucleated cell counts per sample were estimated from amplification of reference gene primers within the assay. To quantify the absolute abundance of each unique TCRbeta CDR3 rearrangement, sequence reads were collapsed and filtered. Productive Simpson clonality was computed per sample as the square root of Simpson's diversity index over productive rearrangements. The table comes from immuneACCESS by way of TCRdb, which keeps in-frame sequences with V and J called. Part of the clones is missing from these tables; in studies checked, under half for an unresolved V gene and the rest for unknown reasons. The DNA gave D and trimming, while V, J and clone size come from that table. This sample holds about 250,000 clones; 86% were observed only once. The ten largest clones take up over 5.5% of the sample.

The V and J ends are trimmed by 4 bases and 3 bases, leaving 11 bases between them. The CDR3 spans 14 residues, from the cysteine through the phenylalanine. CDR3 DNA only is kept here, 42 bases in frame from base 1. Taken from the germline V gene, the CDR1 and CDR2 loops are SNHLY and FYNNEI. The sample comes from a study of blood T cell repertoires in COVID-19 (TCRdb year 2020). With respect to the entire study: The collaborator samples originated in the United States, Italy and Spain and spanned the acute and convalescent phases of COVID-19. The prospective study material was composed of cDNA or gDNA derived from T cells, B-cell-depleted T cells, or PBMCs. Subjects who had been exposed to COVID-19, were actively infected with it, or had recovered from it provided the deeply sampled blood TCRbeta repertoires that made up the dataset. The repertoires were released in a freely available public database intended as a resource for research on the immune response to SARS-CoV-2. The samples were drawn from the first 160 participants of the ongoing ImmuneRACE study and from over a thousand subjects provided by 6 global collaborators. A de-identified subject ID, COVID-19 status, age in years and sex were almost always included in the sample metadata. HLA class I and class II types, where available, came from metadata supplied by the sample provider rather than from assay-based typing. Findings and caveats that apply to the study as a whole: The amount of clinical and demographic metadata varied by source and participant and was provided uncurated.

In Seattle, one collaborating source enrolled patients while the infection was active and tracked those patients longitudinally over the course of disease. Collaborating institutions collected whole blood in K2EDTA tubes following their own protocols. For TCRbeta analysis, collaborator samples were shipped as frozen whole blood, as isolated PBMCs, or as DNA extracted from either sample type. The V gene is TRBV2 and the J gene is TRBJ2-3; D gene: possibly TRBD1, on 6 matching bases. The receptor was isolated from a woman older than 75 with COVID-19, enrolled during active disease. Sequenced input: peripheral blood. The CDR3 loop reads CASSARGGTDTQYF. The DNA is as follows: TGTGCCAGCAGTGCCAGGGGTGGGACAGATACGCAGTATTTT.